Below are 8 T cell receptor beta chains sequenced from a single sample in a study of T cell repertoires in cytomegalovirus infection. TCRdb re-called the reads through MiXCR, storing one row per CDR3 protein. Here the sample spans fewer than 250,000 distinct CDR3 sequences, approximately 13% being singletons. The sample consisted of PBMCs. These receptors all come from a human donor in good health (CMV status not recorded). Some clones in this sample may be carry-over from other donors' samples.

This clonotype has a count of ten or more. CDR3 sequence (DNA): TGTGCCAGCAGCTTAGTTGAGCGGACAGGGGCGCCTGAAGCTTTCTTT. Translated, it gives CASSLVERTGAPEAFF. V and J are TRBV7-2 and TRBJ1-1, with 9 bases identical to TRBD1. Germline-derived CDR1 and CDR2 are SGHTA and FQGNSA. After removal of 1 base from V and 6 bases from J, the junction contained 9 bases not matched to a gene. CDR3 length: 16 amino acids.

The chain couples TRBV15 to TRBJ1-1; D gene unclear. Germline values: CDR1 LNHNV, CDR2 YYDKDF (reference sequence). CDR3 length equals 13 residues. V was cut by 1 base and J by 3 bases, with 6 bases left in between. The CDR3 DNA reads as TGTGCCACCAGCAGAGCCCCGGACACTGAAGCTTTCTTT. This sequence encodes CATSRAPDTEAFF.

This clonotype appeared many times. The V gene is TRBV18, the J gene TRBJ1-5, with D unresolved. This CDR3 region has 15 residues. V dropped 6 bases and J dropped 3 bases, with 15 bases sitting between them. Looked up from germline, CDR1 is KGHSH and CDR2 is LQKENI. In DNA, the CDR3 is TGTGCCAGCTCTCGAAGGGAGGGAAACAATCAGCCCCAGCATTTT. This gives the protein CASSRREGNNQPQHF.

This clonotype showed up many times. This chain connects TRBV4-2 to TRBJ2-3, with TRBD1 matching 10 bases. The V segment lost 3 bases and the J segment 2 bases; nucleotides outside the gene matches: 11. CDR1 is LGHNA and CDR2 is YNFKEQ in the germline V gene. The CDR3 is 18 residues long. DNA of the CDR3: TGTGCCAGCAGCCATGTGATCAGCGGGACAGGGGACACAGATACGCAGTATTTT. This translates into CASSHVISGTGDTDTQYF.

The chain has TRBV6-6 and TRBJ2-1; either TRBD1 or TRBD2 may fit D (6 bases each). Germline CDR1 MNHNY, CDR2 SVGAGI (reference sequence). V dropped 0 bases and J dropped 12 bases, with 18 bases sitting between them. The CDR3 covers 15 residues. CDR3 nucleotide sequence: TGTGCCAGCAGTTACTCCCGGGGGCGCAAAGTTGGGCAGTTCTTC. Encoded protein: CASSYSRGRKVGQFF.

This clonotype was detected many times. The chain is built from TRBV7-2 and TRBJ2-2; weak D call: TRBD1 (5 bases). Trimming stripped 0 bases from V and 6 bases from J, with 5 bases between. Germline CDR1 SGHTA, CDR2 FQGNSA. This CDR3 is built from 13 residues. The CDR3 DNA is TGTGCCAGCAGCTTAGCAGGGGCCGGGGAGCTGTTTTTT. As protein: CASSLAGAGELFF.

This clonotype was observed many times. V is TRBV6-1 and J is TRBJ2-2, with TRBD1 matching 10 bases. Losses at the gene ends were 6 bases for V and 7 bases for J; bases not matched to a gene: 11. The V gene's germline CDR1 is MNHNS and CDR2 SASEGT. The CDR3 totals 16 residues. The CDR3 DNA reads TGTGCCAGCAGGGGACATGGGACAGGGGAAAACGGGGAGCTGTTTTTT. This codes for CASRGHGTGENGELFF.

This clonotype was counted ten times or more. This chain uses TRBV7-3 with TRBJ2-3; unclear D gene. V lost 5 bases and J 2 bases, leaving 11 bases between the germline ends. CDR3 length equals 14 residues. Germline-derived CDR1 and CDR2 are SGHTA and FQGTGA. CDR3 sequence: CASSPTGVTDTQYF. CDR3 nucleotides: TGTGCCAGCAGCCCAACGGGCGTCACAGATACGCAGTATTTT. The full variable domain, completed using reference TRBV7-3 and TRBJ2-3, is GAGVSQTPSNKVTEKGKYVELRCDPISGHTALYWYRQSLGQGPEFLIYFQGTGAADDSGLPNDRFFAVRPEGSVSTLKIQRTERGDSAVYLCASSPTGVTDTQYFGPGTRLTVL.